This T cell receptor beta chain originates from a study of blood T cell repertoires in COVID-19. The wider study: T cells, B-cell-depleted T cells, or PBMCs provided the cDNA or gDNA that served as material.

Assay: immunoSEQ multiplex PCR; the TCRdb copy retains only in-frame clones and omits some. The sample carries around 270,000 clones, 88% recorded once. Sequenced input: PBMCs or T cells enriched from blood (not recorded which). The TCR sequence derives from a woman aged 40-49 years who had been exposed to COVID-19.

Here the CDR3 DNA reads TGCAGCGTTGAAGGGCAGCCCGGGAATAGAAATGGCTACACCTTC. Amino acids: CSVEGQPGNRNGYTF. This chain joins TRBV29-1 and TRBJ1-2, with no clear D. V was clipped by 1 base and J by 6 bases, with 18 bases between them. Per germline, CDR1 SQVTM and CDR2 ANQGSEA. The CDR3 length is 15 residues.